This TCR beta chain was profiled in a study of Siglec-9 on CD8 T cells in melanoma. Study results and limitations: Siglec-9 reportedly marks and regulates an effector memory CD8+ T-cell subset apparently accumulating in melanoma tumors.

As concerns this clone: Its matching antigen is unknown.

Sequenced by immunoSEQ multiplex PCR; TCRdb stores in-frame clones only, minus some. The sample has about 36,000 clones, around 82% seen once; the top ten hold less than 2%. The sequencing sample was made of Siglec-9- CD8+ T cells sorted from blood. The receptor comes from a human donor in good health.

The CDR3 DNA reads TGCGCCAGCAGTGAGTCGCCAGGGGTGTACGAGCAGTACTTC. Protein product: CASSESPGVYEQYF. The V call is TRBV10-2, the J call TRBJ2-7; D may be TRBD1 (6 bases). Germline V lookup: CDR1 WSHSY, CDR2 SAAADI. The CDR3 has 14 amino acids. V was cut by 0 bases and J by 4 bases, with 10 bases left in between.